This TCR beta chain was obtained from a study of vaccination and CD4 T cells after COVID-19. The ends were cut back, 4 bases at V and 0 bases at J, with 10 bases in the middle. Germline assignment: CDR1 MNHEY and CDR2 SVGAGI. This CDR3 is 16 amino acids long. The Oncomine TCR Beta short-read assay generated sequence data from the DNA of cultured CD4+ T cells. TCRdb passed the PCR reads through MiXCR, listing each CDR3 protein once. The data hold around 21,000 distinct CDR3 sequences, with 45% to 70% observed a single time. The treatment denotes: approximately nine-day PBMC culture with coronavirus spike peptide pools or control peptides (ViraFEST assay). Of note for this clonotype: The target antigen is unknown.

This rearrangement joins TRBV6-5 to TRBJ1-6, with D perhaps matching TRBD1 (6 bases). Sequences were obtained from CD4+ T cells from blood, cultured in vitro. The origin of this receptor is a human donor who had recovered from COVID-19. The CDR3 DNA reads TGTGCCAGCAGTTCCCAAGGGGGCTCCTATAATTCACCCCTCCACTTT. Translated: CASSSQGGSYNSPLHF.